The present entry profiles one T cell receptor beta chain with its context. Its antigen is unidentified. The data belong to a study of T cell responses to AZD1222 COVID-19 vaccine. Study-wide findings and caveats: Just five to seven AZD1222 recipients tested seropositive at baseline.

The method was immunoSEQ multiplex PCR; TCRdb's version includes in-frame clones alone and lacks a portion of them. The repertoire has about 100,000 clones, approximately 91% of them found once; the top ten carry over 15%. Germline CDR1 is LGHNA and CDR2 is YNFKEQ. Losses at the gene ends were 8 bases for V and 7 bases for J; bases not matched to a gene: 17. This CDR3 spans 16 amino acids. This receptor was taken from an adult in good health. The sample was peripheral blood, taken on day 0 of AZD1222 vaccination. The V and J genes are TRBV4-2 and TRBJ1-5, with 7 bases lining up with TRBD1. The CDR3 is CASSLRGRGRRQPQHF. The CDR3 DNA follows: TGTGCCAGCTCCCTAAGGGGAAGGGGGCGGCGACAGCCCCAGCATTTT.